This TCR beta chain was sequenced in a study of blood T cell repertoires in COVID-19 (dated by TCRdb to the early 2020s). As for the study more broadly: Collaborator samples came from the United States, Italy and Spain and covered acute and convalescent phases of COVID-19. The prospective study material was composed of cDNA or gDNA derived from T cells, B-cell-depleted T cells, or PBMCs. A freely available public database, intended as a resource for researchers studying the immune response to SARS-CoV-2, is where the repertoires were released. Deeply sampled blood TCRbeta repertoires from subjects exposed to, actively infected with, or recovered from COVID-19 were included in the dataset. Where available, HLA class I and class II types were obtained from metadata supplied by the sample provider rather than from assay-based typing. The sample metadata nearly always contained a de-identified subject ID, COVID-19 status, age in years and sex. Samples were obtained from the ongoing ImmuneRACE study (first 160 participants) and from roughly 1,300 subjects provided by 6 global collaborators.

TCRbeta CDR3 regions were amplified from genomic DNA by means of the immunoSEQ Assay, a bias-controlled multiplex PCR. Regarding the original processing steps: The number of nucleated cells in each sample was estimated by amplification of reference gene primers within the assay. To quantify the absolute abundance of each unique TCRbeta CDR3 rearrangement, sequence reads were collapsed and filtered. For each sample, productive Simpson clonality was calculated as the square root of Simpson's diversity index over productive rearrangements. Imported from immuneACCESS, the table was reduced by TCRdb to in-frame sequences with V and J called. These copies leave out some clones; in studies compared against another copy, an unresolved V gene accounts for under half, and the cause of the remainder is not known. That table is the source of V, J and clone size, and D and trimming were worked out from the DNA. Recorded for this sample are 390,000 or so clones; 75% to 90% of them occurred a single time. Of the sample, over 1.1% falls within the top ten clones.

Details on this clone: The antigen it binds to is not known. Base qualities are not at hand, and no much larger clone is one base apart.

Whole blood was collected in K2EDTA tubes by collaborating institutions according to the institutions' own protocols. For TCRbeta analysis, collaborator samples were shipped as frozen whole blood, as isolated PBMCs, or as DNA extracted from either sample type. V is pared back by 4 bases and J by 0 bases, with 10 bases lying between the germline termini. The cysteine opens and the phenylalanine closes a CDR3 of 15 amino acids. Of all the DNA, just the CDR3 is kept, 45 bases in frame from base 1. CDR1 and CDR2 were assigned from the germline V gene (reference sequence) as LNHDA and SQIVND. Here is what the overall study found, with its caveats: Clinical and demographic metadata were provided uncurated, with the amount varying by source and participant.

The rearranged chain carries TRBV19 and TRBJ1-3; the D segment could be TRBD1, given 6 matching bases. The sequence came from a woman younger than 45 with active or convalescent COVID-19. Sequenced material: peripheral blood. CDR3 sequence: CASSTGVSSGNTIYF. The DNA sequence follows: TGTGCCAGTAGTACAGGGGTGAGCTCTGGAAACACCATATATTTT.